This T cell receptor beta chain originates from a study of T cell clonality in common variable immunodeficiency. Findings and limits, study-wide: CVID subjects showed higher TCRbeta clonality than healthy controls.

Both groups were predominantly of Caucasian heritage. Profiled with immunoSEQ multiplex PCR; TCRdb holds only in-frame clones, not every one. Found here are about 45,000 clones, no singletons; the ten largest cover 0.68%. This clone was seen many times. The antigen is not known. The observed sequence ends 3 residues before the CDR3 terminus, with the missing tail filled in from the germline J gene. Trimming removed 1 base at V and 1 base at J, with 14 bases between. The CDR3 sequence is 17 residues long. Per germline, CDR1 MGHRA and CDR2 YSYEKL. The receptor was isolated from a person aged 18-70 years in good health. The sequenced sample consisted of peripheral blood mononuclear cells. The chain recombines TRBV4-1 with TRBJ1-3; D perhaps matches TRBD1 (6 bases). Here the CDR3 reads CASSQGWTAISGNTIYF. The sequenced CDR3 bases are TGCGCCAGCAGCCAAGGCTGGACAGCCATTTCTGGAAACACC.